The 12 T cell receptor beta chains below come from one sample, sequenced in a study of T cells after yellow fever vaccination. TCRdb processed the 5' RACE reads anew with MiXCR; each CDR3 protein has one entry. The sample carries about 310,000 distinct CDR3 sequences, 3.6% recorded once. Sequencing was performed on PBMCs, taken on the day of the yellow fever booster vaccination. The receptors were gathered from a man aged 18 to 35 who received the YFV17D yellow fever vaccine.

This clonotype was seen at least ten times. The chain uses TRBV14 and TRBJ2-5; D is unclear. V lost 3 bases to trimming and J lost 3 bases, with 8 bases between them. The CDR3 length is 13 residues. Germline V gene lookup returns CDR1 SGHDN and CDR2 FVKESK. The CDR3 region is CASSQRQKETQYF. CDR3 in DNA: TGTGCCAGCAGCCAGAGGCAGAAAGAGACCCAGTACTTC.

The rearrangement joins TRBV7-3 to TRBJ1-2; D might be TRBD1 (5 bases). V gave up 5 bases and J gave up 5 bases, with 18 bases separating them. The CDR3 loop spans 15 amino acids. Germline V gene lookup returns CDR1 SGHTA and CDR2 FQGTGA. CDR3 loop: CASSLVGGAGYGYTF. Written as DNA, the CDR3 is TGTGCCAGCAGCCTTGTTGGTGGGGCAGGGTATGGCTACACCTTC.

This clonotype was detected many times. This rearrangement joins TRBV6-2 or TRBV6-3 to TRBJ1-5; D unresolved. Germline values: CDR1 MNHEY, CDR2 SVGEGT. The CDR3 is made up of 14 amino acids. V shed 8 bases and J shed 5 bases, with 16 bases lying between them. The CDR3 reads CASPDAAPHQPQHF. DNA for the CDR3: TGTGCCAGCCCGGATGCGGCCCCCCATCAGCCCCAGCATTTT.

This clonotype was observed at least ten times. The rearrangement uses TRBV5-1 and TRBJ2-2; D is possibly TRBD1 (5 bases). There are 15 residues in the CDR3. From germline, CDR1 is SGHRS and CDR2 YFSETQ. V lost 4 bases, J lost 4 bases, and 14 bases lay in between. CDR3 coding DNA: TGCGCCAGCAGCGCAGACAGTACCGCCACCGGGGAGCTGTTTTTT. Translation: CASSADSTATGELFF.

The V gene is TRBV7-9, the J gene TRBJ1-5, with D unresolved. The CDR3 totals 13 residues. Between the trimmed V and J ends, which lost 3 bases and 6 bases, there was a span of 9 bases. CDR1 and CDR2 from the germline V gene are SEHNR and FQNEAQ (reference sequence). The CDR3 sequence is CASSFEGPQPQHF. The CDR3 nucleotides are TGTGCCAGCAGCTTCGAGGGTCCTCAGCCCCAGCATTTT.

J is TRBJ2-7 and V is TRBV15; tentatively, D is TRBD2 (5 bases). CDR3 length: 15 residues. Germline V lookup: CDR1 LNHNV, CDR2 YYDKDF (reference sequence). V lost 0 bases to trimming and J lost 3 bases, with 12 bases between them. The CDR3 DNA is TGTGCCACCAGCAGAGATCGAGAGGGTATCTACGAGCAGTACGTC. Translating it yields CATSRDREGIYEQYV.

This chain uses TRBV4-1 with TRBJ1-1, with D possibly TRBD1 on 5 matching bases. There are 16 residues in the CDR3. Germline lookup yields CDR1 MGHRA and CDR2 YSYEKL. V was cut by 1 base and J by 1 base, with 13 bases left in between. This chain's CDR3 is CASSQAVPGPNTEAFF. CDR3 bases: TGCGCCAGCAGCCAAGCTGTACCAGGGCCGAACACTGAAGCTTTCTTT.

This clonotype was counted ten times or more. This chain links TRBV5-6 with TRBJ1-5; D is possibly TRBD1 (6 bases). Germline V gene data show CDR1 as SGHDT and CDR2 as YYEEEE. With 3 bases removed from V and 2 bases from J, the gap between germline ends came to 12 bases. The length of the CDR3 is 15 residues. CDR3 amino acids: CASSSAPGGNQPQHF. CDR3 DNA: TGTGCCAGCAGCTCAGCTCCAGGGGGCAATCAGCCCCAGCATTTT.

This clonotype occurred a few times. The CDR3 DNA reads as TGTGCCAGCAGTGTACGACTATCCAATTCACCCCTCCACTTT. Its protein product is CASSVRLSNSPLHF. This chain joins TRBV2 and TRBJ1-6; D unclear. The CDR3 runs to 14 residues. Germline CDR1 is SNHLY and CDR2 is FYNNEI. V lost 4 bases and J 7 bases, leaving 11 bases between the germline ends.

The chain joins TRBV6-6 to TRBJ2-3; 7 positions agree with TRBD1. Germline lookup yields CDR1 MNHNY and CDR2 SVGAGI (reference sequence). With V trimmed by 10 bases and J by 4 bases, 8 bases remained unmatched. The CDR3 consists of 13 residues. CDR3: CATSQGIPDTQYF. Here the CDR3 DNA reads TGTGCCACCTCACAGGGGATACCAGATACGCAGTATTTT.

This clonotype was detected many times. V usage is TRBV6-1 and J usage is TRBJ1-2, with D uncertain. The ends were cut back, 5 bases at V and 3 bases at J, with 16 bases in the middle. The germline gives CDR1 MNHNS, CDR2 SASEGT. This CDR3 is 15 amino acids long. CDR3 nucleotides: TGTGCCAGCAGTAGAACGTCAGCGGGCGACTATGGCTACACCTTC. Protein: CASSRTSAGDYGYTF.

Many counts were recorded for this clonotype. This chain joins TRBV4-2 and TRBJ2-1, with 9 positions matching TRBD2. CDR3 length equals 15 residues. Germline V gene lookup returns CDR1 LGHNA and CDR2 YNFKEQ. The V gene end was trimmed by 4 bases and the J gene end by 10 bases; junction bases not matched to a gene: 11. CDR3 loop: CASSPSSSGVREQFF. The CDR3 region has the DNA TGTGCCAGCAGCCCATCGTCTAGCGGGGTCCGGGAGCAGTTCTTC.